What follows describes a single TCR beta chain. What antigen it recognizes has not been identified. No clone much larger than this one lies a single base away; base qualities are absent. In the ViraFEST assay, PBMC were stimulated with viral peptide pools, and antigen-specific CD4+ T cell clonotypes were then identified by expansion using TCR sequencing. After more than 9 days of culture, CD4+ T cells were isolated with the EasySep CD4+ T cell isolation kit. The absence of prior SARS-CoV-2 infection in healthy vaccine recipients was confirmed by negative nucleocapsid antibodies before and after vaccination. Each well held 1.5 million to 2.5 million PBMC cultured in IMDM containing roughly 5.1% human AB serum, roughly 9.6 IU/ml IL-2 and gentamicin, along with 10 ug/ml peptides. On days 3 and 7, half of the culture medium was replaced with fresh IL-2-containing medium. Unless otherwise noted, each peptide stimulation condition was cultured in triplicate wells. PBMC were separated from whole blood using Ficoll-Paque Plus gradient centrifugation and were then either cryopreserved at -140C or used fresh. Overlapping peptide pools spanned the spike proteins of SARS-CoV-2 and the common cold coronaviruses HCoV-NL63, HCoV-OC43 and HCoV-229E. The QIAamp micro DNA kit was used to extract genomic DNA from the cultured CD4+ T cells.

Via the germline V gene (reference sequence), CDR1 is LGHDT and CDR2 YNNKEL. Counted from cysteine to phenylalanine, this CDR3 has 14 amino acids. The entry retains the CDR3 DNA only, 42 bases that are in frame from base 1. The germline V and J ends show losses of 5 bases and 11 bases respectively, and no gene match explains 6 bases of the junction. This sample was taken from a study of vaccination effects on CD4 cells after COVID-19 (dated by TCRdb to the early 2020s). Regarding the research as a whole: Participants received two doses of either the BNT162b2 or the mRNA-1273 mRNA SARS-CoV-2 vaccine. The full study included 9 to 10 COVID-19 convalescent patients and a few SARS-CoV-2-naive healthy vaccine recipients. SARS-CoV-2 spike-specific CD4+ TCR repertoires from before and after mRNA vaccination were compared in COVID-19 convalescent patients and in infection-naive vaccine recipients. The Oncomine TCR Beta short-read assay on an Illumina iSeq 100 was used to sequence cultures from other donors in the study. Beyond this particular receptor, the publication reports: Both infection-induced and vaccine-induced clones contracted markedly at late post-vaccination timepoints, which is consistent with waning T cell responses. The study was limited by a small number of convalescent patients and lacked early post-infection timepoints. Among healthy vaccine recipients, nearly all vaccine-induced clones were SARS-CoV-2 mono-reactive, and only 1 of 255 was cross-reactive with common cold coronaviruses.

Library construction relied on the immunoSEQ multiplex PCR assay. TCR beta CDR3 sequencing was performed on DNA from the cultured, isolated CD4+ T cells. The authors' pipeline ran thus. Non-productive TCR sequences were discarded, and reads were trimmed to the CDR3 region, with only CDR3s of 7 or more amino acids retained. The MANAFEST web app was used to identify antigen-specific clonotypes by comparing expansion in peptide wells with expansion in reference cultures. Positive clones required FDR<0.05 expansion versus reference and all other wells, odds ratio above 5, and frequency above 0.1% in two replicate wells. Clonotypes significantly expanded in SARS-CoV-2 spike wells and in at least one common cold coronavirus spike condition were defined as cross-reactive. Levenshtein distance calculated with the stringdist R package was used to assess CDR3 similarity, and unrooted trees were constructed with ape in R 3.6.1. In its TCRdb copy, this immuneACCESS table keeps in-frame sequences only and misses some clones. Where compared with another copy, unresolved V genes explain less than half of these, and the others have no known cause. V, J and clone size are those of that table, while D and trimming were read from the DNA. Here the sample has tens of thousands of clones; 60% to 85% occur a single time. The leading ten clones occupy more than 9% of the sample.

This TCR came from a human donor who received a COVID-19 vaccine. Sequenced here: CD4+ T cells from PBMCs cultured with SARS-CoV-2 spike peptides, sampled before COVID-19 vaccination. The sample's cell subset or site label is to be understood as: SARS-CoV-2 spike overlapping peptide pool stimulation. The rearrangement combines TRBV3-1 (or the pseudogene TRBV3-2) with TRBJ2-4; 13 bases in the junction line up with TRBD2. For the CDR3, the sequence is CASSGGLAGAFQYF. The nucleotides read TGTGCCAGCAGCGGAGGACTAGCGGGGGCTTTTCAGTACTTC.